The next 17 T cell receptor beta chains were all read from a single sample in a study of control samples from healthy donors and cancer patients. This table comes from immunoSEQ multiplex PCR, and its TCRdb copy is limited to in-frame clones, with some not included. The table shows approximately 99,000 clones, with 70% to 85% occurring only once. The sample consisted of blood. These receptors were obtained from a man younger than 35 in good health.

This sequence joins TRBV7-2 and TRBJ2-3, with TRBD2 matching over 9 bases. The CDR3 has 16 residues. The J segment lost 5 bases and the V segment lost 0 bases, leaving 6 bases of the junction unmatched. From germline, CDR1 is SGHTA and CDR2 FQGNSA. CDR3 residues: CASSLAGTSRGDTQYF. In nucleotides, the CDR3 is TGTGCCAGCAGCTTAGCAGGGACTAGCCGTGGAGATACGCAGTATTTT.

The rearrangement uses TRBV6-2 or TRBV6-3 and TRBJ1-1; weak D call: TRBD1 (5 bases). The V gene's germline CDR1 is MNHEY and CDR2 SVGEGT. Deletions cut 1 base from V and 8 bases from J, with 11 bases between. The CDR3 is 13 amino acids. CDR3 sequence (DNA): TGTGCCAGCAGTTACTTTGGGGACGGCGAAGCTTTCTTT. This translates into CASSYFGDGEAFF.

This chain connects TRBV5-1 to TRBJ2-7; 7 bases are shared with TRBD1. Germline V gives CDR1 SGHRS, CDR2 YFSETQ. The CDR3 length is 15 residues. The V gene end was trimmed by 4 bases and the J gene end by 2 bases; junction bases not matched to a gene: 9. CDR3 DNA sequence: TGCGCCAGCAGCCCAACGGGGACAGCTCCCTACGAGCAGTACTTC. Encoded protein: CASSPTGTAPYEQYF. The full variable domain, its missing parts supplied by reference TRBV5-1 and TRBJ2-7, is KAGVTQTPRYLIKTRGQQVTLSCSPISGHRSVSWYQQTPGQGLQFLFEYFSETQRNKGNFPGRFSGRQFSNSRSEMNVSTLELGDSALYLCASSPTGTAPYEQYFGPGTRLTVT.

The chain uses TRBV11-2 and TRBJ2-3, with D tentatively TRBD2 (7 bases). CDR3 size: 16 residues. Trimming left V 1 base short and J 9 bases short, with 20 bases between. The germline V gene encodes CDR1 SGHAT and CDR2 FQNNGV. This chain's CDR3 is CASSLVGGAPSGTQYF. In DNA form, the CDR3 reads TGTGCCAGCAGCTTAGTGGGGGGGGCACCCTCGGGGACGCAGTATTTT.

The chain links TRBV5-1 to TRBJ2-3, with D possibly matching TRBD2 (6 bases). Deletions cut 1 base from V and 5 bases from J, with 17 bases between. The CDR3 extends over 16 amino acids. The germline gives CDR1 SGHRS, CDR2 YFSETQ. The CDR3 reads CASSLTGGLRIDTQYF. CDR3 nucleotides: TGCGCCAGCAGCTTGACTGGGGGACTCCGCATAGATACGCAGTATTTT.

The V and J genes are TRBV6-5 and TRBJ2-2; 9 positions agree with TRBD1. The V gene end was trimmed by 7 bases and the J gene end by 3 bases; junction bases not matched to a gene: 3. The length of the CDR3 is 14 residues. CDR1 MNHEY and CDR2 SVGAGI come from the germline V gene. CDR3 coding DNA: TGTGCCAGCATCCGGGACAGGGACACCGGGGAGCTGTTTTTT. It yields the protein CASIRDRDTGELFF.

The V call is TRBV19, the J call TRBJ1-4, with a possible D match to TRBD1 (5 bases). From germline, CDR1 is LNHDA and CDR2 SQIVND (reference sequence). This CDR3 is built from 15 residues. Trimming took off 8 bases at V and 2 bases at J, with 15 bases between the two ends. The CDR3 nucleotides are TGTGCCAGTTGGGGGGGAGAATCTACTAATGAAAAACTGTTTTTT. It yields the protein CASWGGESTNEKLFF.

The chain uses TRBV7-2 and TRBJ2-5; TRBD2 matches 7 bases. Germline-derived CDR1 and CDR2 are SGHTA and FQGNSA. Germline trimming cut 3 bases from V and 3 bases from J; bases unmatched to any gene: 4. The CDR3 length is 14 residues. This CDR3 is CASSLTSFKETQYF. The CDR3 DNA follows: TGTGCCAGCAGCTTGACTAGCTTTAAAGAGACCCAGTACTTC. Looking up the rest from reference TRBV7-2 and TRBJ2-5 gives the full variable domain: GAGVSQSPSNKVTEKGKDVELRCDPISGHTALYWYRQSLGQGLEFLIYFQGNSAPDKSGLPSDRFSAERTGGSVSTLTIQRTQQEDSAVYLCASSLTSFKETQYFGPGTRLLVL.

Comment on this clone: The same CDR3 can be traced to other DNA sequences in this sample. V and J are TRBV6-5 and TRBJ1-1, with TRBD1 identical over 8 bases. J lost 5 bases, V lost 2 bases, and 7 bases had no gene match. CDR3 length: 15 residues. Germline CDR1 reads MNHEY; CDR2 reads SVGAGI. The CDR3 DNA follows: TGTGCCAGCAGTTACGGACAGGGCTTTCGTACTGAAGCTTTCTTT. As protein: CASSYGQGFRTEAFF.

This chain uses TRBV7-9 with TRBJ2-3; 9 nucleotides match TRBD2. The CDR3 totals 16 residues. Germline lookup yields CDR1 SEHNR and CDR2 FQNEAQ (reference sequence). The V segment lost 1 base and the J segment 2 bases; nucleotides outside the gene matches: 4. The CDR3 region is CASSLGAGGLTDTQYF. CDR3 nucleotide sequence: TGTGCCAGCAGCTTAGGGGCGGGGGGGCTCACAGATACGCAGTATTTT. Filled out from reference TRBV7-9 and TRBJ2-3, the complete variable domain reads DTGVSQNPRHKITKRGQNVTFRCDPISEHNRLYWYRQTLGQGPEFLTYFQNEAQLEKSRLLSDRFSAERPKGSFSTLEIQRTEQGDSAMYLCASSLGAGGLTDTQYFGPGTRLTVL.

This clone was seen only a few times. The V gene is TRBV6-6, the J gene TRBJ1-5; D not resolved. Per the germline V gene, CDR1 is MNHNY and CDR2 is SVGAGI (reference sequence). The CDR3 length is 15 residues. V shed 2 bases and J shed 0 bases, with 8 bases lying between them. The CDR3: CASSYGGDSNQPQHF. DNA of the CDR3: TGTGCCAGCAGTTACGGAGGAGATAGCAATCAGCCCCAGCATTTT.

As for this clone: At one end, the junction sequence differs from germline, possibly due to a read error. The CDR3 loop is CASSIVLGGPPSGHTF. The CDR3 DNA reads TGTGCCAGTAGTATAGTTCTTGGGGGCCCACCCTCTGGCCACACCTTC. The chain joins TRBV19 to TRBJ1-2, with D perhaps TRBD1 (6 bases). Germline V lookup: CDR1 LNHDA, CDR2 SQIVND (reference sequence). This CDR3 region has 16 residues.

The chain uses TRBV3-1 (or the pseudogene TRBV3-2) and TRBJ1-2; D gene uncertain. CDR1 LGHDT and CDR2 YNNKEL come from the germline V gene (reference sequence). The CDR3 sequence is 13 residues long. Trimming removed 4 bases from V and 3 bases from J, with 9 bases in between. The CDR3 region has the DNA TGTGCCAGCAGCCGCCAGAAATACTATGGCTACACCTTC. This sequence encodes CASSRQKYYGYTF.

This clone was counted only a few times. This chain joins TRBV5-4 and TRBJ2-2; a possible D gene is TRBD1 (6 bases). V lost 0 bases and J lost 4, with 13 bases in between. CDR1 is SGHNT and CDR2 is YYREEE in the germline V gene (reference sequence). The CDR3 covers 16 residues. The CDR3 region is CASSLALGGPTGELFF. CDR3 coding DNA: TGTGCCAGCAGCTTGGCTCTAGGGGGTCCCACCGGGGAGCTGTTTTTT. Drawing the rest from reference TRBV5-4 and TRBJ2-2, the complete variable domain is ETGVTQSPTHLIKTRGQQVTLRCSSQSGHNTVSWYQQALGQGPQFIFQYYREEENGRGNFPPRFSGLQFPNYSSELNVNALELDDSALYLCASSLALGGPTGELFFGEGSRLTVL.

The CDR3 sequence is CASRPTGNREKLFF. The CDR3 coding sequence is TGTGCCAGCCGCCCGACAGGGAATAGAGAAAAACTGTTTTTT. The chain recombines TRBV7-2 with TRBJ1-4, with 7 bases identical to TRBD1. This CDR3 spans 14 amino acids. Germline-derived CDR1 and CDR2 are SGHTA and FQGNSA. After removal of 8 bases from V and 8 bases from J, the junction contained 11 bases not matched to a gene.

This clone was picked up one time. The rearrangement joins TRBV9 to TRBJ2-5, with unresolved D. This CDR3 spans 15 amino acids. CDR1 is SGDLS, CDR2 YYNGEE, per germline. Trimming shortened V by 4 bases and J by 3 bases, and 16 bases separated the two germline ends. In DNA form, the CDR3 reads TGTGCCAGCAGCCACACCGACGGGTTAGAAGAGACCCAGTACTTC. Translation gives CASSHTDGLEETQYF.

The chain combines TRBV7-8 with TRBJ2-2, with D possibly TRBD1 on 5 matching bases. The CDR3 has 16 residues. V was cut by 1 base and J by 3 bases, with 12 bases left in between. Germline V gives CDR1 SGHVS, CDR2 FQNEAQ. The CDR3 protein is CASSLVGAAYTGELFF. In DNA, the CDR3 is TGTGCCAGCAGCTTAGTAGGGGCAGCCTACACCGGGGAGCTGTTTTTT.